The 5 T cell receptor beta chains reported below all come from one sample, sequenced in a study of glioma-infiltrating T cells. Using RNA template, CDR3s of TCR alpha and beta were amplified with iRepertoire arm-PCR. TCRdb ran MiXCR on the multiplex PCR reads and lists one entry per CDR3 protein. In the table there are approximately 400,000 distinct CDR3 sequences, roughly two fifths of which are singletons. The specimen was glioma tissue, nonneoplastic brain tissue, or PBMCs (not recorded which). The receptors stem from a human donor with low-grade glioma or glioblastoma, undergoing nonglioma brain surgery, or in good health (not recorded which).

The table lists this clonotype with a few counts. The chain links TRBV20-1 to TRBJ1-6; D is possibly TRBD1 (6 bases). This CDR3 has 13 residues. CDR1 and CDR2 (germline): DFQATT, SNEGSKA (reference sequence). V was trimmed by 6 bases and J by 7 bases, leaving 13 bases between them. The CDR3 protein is CSAERDTNSPLHF. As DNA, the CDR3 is TGCAGTGCCGAGAGGGACACGAATTCACCCCTCCACTTT.

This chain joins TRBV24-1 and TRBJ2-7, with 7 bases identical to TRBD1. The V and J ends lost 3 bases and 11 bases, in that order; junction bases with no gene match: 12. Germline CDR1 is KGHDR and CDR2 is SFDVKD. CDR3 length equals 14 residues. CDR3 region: CATSDQGQEGTKYF. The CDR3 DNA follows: TGTGCCACCAGTGATCAAGGACAGGAAGGCACTAAGTACTTC.

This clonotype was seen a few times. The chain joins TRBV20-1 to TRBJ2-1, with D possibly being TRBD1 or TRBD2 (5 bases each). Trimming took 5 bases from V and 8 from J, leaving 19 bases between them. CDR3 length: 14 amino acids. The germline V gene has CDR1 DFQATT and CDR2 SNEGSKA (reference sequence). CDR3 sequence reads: CSALGEGKGDEQFF. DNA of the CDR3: TGCAGTGCTCTCGGAGAGGGGAAGGGCGATGAGCAGTTCTTC.

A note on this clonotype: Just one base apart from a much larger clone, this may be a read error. For the CDR3, the DNA is TGTGCCAGCAGTTATCGACAGAGAAATCAGCCCCAGCATTTT. This sequence encodes CASSYRQRNQPQHF. The chain has TRBV6-5 and TRBJ1-5, with D perhaps matching TRBD1 (5 bases). The CDR3 consists of 14 residues. Trimming shortened V by 3 bases and J by 4 bases, and 10 bases separated the two germline ends. Germline V gene data show CDR1 as MNHEY and CDR2 as SVGAGI.

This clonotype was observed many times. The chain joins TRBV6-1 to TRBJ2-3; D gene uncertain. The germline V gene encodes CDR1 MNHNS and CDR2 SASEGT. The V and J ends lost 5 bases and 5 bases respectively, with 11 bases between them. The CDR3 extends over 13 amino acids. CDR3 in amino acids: CASSRGRIDTQYF. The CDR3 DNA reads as TGTGCCAGCAGTAGAGGACGCATAGATACGCAGTATTTT.